These 16 T cell receptor beta chains share one sample of origin, sequenced in a study of blood T cell repertoires in COVID-19. Sequencing was performed with immunoSEQ multiplex PCR; in TCRdb, only in-frame clones are kept and a portion is missing. The sample lists about 130,000 clones; roughly 88% were seen once. Source material: PBMCs or T cells enriched from blood (not recorded which). The source of these receptors is a man over 45 who had recovered from COVID-19.

The rearrangement joins TRBV19 to TRBJ2-7; TRBD1 matches 7 bases. The CDR3 runs to 12 residues. The V and J ends lost 9 bases and 6 bases, in that order; junction bases with no gene match: 8. The germline CDR1 and CDR2 sequences are LNHDA and SQIVND (reference sequence). The CDR3 protein is CASRQGVSEQYF. The CDR3 bases are TGTGCCAGCAGACAGGGCGTGAGCGAGCAGTACTTC.

The rearrangement joins TRBV4-3 to TRBJ2-1; 11 positions agree with TRBD2. Germline values: CDR1 LGHNA, CDR2 YSLEER. Trimming at V came to 0 bases and at J to 7 bases, leaving 8 bases not matched to a gene. The CDR3 spans 17 residues. The chain's CDR3 is CASSQDLPSGRLNEQFF. The CDR3, as DNA: TGCGCCAGCAGCCAAGATCTGCCTAGCGGGAGGTTAAATGAGCAGTTCTTC.

The chain recombines TRBV6-5 with TRBJ2-7; D gene ambiguous. The germline CDR1 and CDR2 sequences are MNHEY and SVGAGI. V lost 7 bases and J 2 bases, leaving 6 bases between the germline ends. The CDR3 has 11 amino acids. CDR3 bases: TGTGCCAGCACCCCAGCCTACGAGCAGTACTTC. Translated: CASTPAYEQYF.

The chain uses TRBV3-1 (or the pseudogene TRBV3-2) and TRBJ1-1; D perhaps matches TRBD1 (5 bases). There are 15 residues in the CDR3. Germline CDR1 and CDR2: LGHDT and YNNKEL (reference sequence). Trimming took off 5 bases at V and 1 base at J, with 14 bases between the two ends. DNA of the CDR3: TGTGCCAGCAGCTATTCAGGGTACGGGAACACTGAAGCTTTCTTT. Translating it yields CASSYSGYGNTEAFF.

The chain uses TRBV10-3 and TRBJ2-7, with 11 bases matching TRBD1. V shed 4 bases and J 3 bases; nucleotides not matched to a gene: 5. Germline lookup yields CDR1 ENHRY and CDR2 SYGVKD. The CDR3 runs to 15 residues. CDR3 sequence reads: CAISAGTGGGYEQYF. CDR3 sequence (DNA): TGTGCCATCAGTGCTGGGACAGGGGGTGGCTACGAGCAGTACTTC.

The chain joins TRBV18 to TRBJ2-1; a possible D gene is TRBD2 (6 bases). V was shortened by 2 bases and J by 6 bases, with 14 bases between the two germline ends. The CDR3 runs 15 residues. Germline lookup yields CDR1 KGHSH and CDR2 LQKENI. CDR3 sequence: CASSPELARGNEQFF. In DNA, the CDR3 is TGTGCCAGCTCACCAGAGCTAGCGAGGGGCAATGAGCAGTTCTTC. Supplemented by reference TRBV18 and TRBJ2-1, the full variable domain reads NAGVMQNPRHLVRRRGQEARLRCSPMKGHSHVYWYRQLPEEGLKFMVYLQKENIIDESGMPKERFSAEFPKEGPSILRIQQVVRGDSAAYFCASSPELARGNEQFFGPGTRLTVL.

The chain has TRBV4-3 and TRBJ2-7, with D tentatively TRBD2 (5 bases). Germline V gene data show CDR1 as LGHNA and CDR2 as YSLEER. Trimming took off 5 bases at V and 6 bases at J, with 17 bases between the two ends. CDR3 length equals 14 residues. The CDR3: CASSKGAREFEQYF. The CDR3 nucleotides are TGCGCCAGCAGCAAGGGTGCGAGGGAGTTCGAGCAGTACTTC.

J is TRBJ1-1 and V is TRBV28, with D possibly TRBD1 on 5 matching bases. The V and J ends lost 5 bases and 8 bases respectively, with 15 bases between them. CDR1 is MDHEN and CDR2 is SYDVKM in the germline V gene. The CDR3 is made up of 13 amino acids. The CDR3 bases are TGTGCCAGCAGTCCTCCGCAGGGAAAAGAAGCTTTCTTT. Residues: CASSPPQGKEAFF.

The chain uses TRBV19 and TRBJ2-5; 7 positions match TRBD2. The germline V gene encodes CDR1 LNHDA and CDR2 SQIVND (reference sequence). Losses at the gene ends were 6 bases for V and 3 bases for J; bases not matched to a gene: 4. The CDR3 covers 13 residues. The CDR3 nucleotides read TGTGCCAGTAGCAATCTAGCGGAAGAGACCCAGTACTTC. It translates to CASSNLAEETQYF.

This rearrangement joins TRBV24-1 to TRBJ2-1, with 12 bases that match TRBD2. This CDR3 contains 16 residues. Trimming removed 4 bases from V and 3 bases from J; junction bases left unmatched: 3. Germline V gene sequence: CDR1 KGHDR, CDR2 SFDVKD. The chain's CDR3 is CATSDASGGVYNEQFF. DNA for the CDR3: TGTGCCACCAGTGACGCTAGCGGGGGGGTCTACAATGAGCAGTTCTTC.

The chain joins TRBV5-1 to TRBJ1-2; D perhaps matches TRBD1 (6 bases). V gave up 0 bases and J gave up 4 bases, with 16 bases separating them. This CDR3 region has 16 residues. CDR1 and CDR2 from the germline V gene are SGHRS and YFSETQ. The CDR3, as DNA: TGCGCCAGCAGCTTGGTTCCCGTACAGGGTGGCTATGGCTACACCTTC. Translation: CASSLVPVQGGYGYTF.

The chain recombines TRBV18 with TRBJ2-6; 7 positions match TRBD1. V lost 6 bases and J lost 13; bases outside the gene matches: 21. CDR1 is KGHSH and CDR2 is LQKENI in the germline V gene. This CDR3 spans 17 amino acids. CDR3 amino acids: CASSPTPGTALGVVLTF. The CDR3 DNA reads TGTGCCAGCTCGCCTACTCCCGGGACAGCTCTGGGGGTGGTCCTGACTTTC.

The chain carries TRBV5-1 and TRBJ1-2; D is uncertain. The germline V gene has CDR1 SGHRS and CDR2 YFSETQ. The CDR3 has 13 residues. V was cut by 0 bases and J by 8 bases, with 11 bases left in between. CDR3 bases: TGCGCCAGCAGCTTGGACAGCACGTACGGCTACACCTTC. Its protein is CASSLDSTYGYTF.

The chain joins TRBV14 to TRBJ1-4, with a weak D call TRBD1 (6 bases). The CDR3 is 15 residues long. Trimming removed 4 bases from V and 7 bases from J, with 16 bases in between. Germline V CDR1 and CDR2: SGHDN, FVKESK. DNA for the CDR3: TGTGCCAGCAGCCGAAACAGGGCCGTGGGTGAAAAACTGTTTTTT. Translating it yields CASSRNRAVGEKLFF.

This chain links TRBV5-1 with TRBJ1-1; TRBD1 matches at 8 bases. The CDR3 has 15 residues. The V and J ends lost 5 bases and 8 bases, in that order; junction bases with no gene match: 14. CDR1 and CDR2 from the germline V gene are SGHRS and YFSETQ. The CDR3: CASSRDEDREGEAFF. DNA of the CDR3: TGCGCCAGCAGTCGCGATGAGGACAGGGAAGGGGAAGCTTTCTTT. Supplemented by reference TRBV5-1 and TRBJ1-1, the full variable domain reads KAGVTQTPRYLIKTRGQQVTLSCSPISGHRSVSWYQQTPGQGLQFLFEYFSETQRNKGNFPGRFSGRQFSNSRSEMNVSTLELGDSALYLCASSRDEDREGEAFFGQGTRLTVV.

The CDR3 loop is CSTGTTNYGYTF. CDR3 coding DNA: TGCAGCACCGGAACTACTAACTATGGCTACACCTTC. The chain joins TRBV29-1 to TRBJ1-2; D remains unclear. V dropped 8 bases and J dropped 0 bases, with 10 bases sitting between them. The CDR3 sequence is 12 residues long. CDR1 is SQVTM and CDR2 is ANQGSEA in the germline V gene. The full variable domain, in which reference TRBV29-1 and TRBJ1-2 provide the parts outside the CDR3, is SAVISQKPSRDICQRGTSLTIQCQVDSQVTMMFWYRQQPGQSLTLIATANQGSEATYESGFVIDKFPISRPNLTFSTLTVSNMSPEDSSIYLCSTGTTNYGYTFGSGTRLTVV.